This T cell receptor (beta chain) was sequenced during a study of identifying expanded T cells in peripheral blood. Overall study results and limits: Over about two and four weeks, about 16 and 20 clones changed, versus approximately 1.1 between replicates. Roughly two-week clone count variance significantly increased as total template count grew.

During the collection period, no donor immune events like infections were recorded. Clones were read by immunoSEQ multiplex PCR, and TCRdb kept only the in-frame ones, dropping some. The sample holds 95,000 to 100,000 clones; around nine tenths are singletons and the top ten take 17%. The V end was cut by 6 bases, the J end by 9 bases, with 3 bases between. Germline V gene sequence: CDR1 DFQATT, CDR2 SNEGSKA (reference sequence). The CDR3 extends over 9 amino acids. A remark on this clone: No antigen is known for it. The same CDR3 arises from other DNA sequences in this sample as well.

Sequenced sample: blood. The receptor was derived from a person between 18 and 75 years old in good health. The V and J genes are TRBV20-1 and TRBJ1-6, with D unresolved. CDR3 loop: CSAGSPLHF. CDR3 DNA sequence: TGCAGTGCGGGTTCACCCCTCCACTTT.